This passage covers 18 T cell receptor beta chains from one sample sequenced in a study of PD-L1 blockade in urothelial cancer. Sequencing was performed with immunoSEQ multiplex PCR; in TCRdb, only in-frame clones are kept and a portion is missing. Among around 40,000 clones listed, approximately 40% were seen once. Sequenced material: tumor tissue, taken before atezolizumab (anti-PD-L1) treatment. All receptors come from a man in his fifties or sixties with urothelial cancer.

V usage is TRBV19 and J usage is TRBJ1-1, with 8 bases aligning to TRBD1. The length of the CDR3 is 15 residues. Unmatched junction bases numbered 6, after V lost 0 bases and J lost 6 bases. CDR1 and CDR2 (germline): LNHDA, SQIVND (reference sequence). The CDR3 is CASSIERTGSPEAFF. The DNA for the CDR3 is TGTGCCAGTAGTATAGAGCGGACAGGGAGCCCTGAAGCTTTCTTT.

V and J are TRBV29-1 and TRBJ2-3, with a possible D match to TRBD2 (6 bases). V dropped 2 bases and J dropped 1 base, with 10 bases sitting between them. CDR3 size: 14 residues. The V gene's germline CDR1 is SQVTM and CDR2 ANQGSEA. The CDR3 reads CSVERASGTDTQYF. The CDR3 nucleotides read TGCAGCGTTGAAAGGGCTAGCGGCACAGATACGCAGTATTTT.

The CDR3 DNA is TGTGCCAGCAGCGTAGCTAACAACCCCACTGAAGCTTTCTTT. This sequence encodes CASSVANNPTEAFF. This rearrangement joins TRBV9 to TRBJ1-1; D uncertain. The CDR3 runs to 14 residues. V dropped 0 bases and J dropped 4 bases, with 10 bases sitting between them. Germline values: CDR1 SGDLS, CDR2 YYNGEE.

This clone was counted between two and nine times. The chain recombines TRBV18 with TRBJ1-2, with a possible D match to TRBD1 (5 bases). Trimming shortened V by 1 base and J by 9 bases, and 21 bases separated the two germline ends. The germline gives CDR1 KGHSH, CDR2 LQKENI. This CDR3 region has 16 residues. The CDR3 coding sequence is TGTGCCAGCTCACCACATATGGAGGGGATGCCCCATCGCTACACCTTC. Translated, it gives CASSPHMEGMPHRYTF.

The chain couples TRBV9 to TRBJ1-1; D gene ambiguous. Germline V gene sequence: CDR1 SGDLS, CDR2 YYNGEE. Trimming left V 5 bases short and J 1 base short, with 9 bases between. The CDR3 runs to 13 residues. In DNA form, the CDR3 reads TGTGCCAGCAGTGAGGGCTGGAACACTGAAGCTTTCTTT. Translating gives CASSEGWNTEAFF.

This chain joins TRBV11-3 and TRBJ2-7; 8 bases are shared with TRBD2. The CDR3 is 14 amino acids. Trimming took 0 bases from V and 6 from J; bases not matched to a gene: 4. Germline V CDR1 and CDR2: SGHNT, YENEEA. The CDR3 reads CASSLEAGAFEQYF. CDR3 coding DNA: TGTGCCAGCAGCTTAGAAGCGGGGGCCTTCGAGCAGTACTTC.

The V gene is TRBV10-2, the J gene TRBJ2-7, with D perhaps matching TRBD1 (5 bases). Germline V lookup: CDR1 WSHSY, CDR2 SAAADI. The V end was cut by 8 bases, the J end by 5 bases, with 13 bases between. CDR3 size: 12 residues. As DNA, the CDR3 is TGCGCCAGCGGCAGGGTTGTAGACGAGCAGTACTTC. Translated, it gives CASGRVVDEQYF.

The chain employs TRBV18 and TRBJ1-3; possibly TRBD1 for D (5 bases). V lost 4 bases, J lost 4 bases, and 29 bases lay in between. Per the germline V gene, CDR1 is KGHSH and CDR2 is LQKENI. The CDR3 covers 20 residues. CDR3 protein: CASSRSYMTGTDSLGNTIYF. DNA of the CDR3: TGTGCCAGCTCACGCTCCTATATGACGGGGACTGACTCTCTGGGAAACACCATATATTTT.

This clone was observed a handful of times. CDR3 DNA: TGTGCCAGCAGTTCGGACAGGGCGCAGAGATATGGCTACACCTTC. This translates into CASSSDRAQRYGYTF. This sequence joins TRBV6-8 and TRBJ1-2; 8 bases map to TRBD1. The CDR3 is made up of 15 amino acids. Trimming removed 4 bases from V and 5 bases from J; junction bases left unmatched: 9. CDR1 is MNHGY and CDR2 is SAAAGT in the germline V gene.

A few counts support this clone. The CDR3 reads CASSYYGRRGNQPQHF. CDR3 bases: TGTGCCAGCAGTTACTATGGGAGAAGAGGCAATCAGCCCCAGCATTTT. The rearrangement uses TRBV6-8 and TRBJ1-5; D gene uncertain. Germline CDR1 MNHGY, CDR2 SAAAGT. Trimming left V 1 base short and J 2 bases short, with 12 bases between. This CDR3 region has 16 residues.

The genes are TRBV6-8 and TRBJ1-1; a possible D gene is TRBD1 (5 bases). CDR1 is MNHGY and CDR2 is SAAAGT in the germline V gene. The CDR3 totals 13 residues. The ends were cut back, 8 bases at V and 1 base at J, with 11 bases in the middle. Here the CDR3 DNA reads TGTGCCAGCCGAGTTGGGGGGAACACTGAAGCTTTCTTT. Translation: CASRVGGNTEAFF.

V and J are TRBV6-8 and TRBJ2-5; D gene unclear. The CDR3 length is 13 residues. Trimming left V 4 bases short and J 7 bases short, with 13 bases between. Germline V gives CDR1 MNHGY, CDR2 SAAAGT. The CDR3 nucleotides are TGTGCCAGCAGTTCTGACCCCTGGGGGACCCAGTACTTC. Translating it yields CASSSDPWGTQYF.

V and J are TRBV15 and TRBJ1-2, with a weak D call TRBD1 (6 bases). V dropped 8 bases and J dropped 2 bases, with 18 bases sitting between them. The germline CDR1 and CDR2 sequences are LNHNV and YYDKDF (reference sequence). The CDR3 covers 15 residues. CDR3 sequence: CATALRRGANYGYTF. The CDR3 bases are TGTGCCACCGCATTACGGCGGGGGGCGAACTATGGCTACACCTTC.

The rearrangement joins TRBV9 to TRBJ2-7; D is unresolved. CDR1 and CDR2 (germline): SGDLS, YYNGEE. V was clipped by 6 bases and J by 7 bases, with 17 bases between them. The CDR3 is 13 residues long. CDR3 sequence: CASKETAFGEQYF. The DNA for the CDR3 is TGTGCCAGCAAGGAGACTGCCTTCGGGGAGCAGTACTTC.

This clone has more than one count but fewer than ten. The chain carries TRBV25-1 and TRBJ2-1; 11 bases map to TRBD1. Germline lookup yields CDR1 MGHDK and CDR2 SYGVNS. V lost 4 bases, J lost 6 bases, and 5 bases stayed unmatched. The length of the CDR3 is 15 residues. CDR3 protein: CASSGLGTGGNEQFF. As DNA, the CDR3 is TGTGCCAGCAGTGGACTAGGGACAGGGGGCAATGAGCAGTTCTTC. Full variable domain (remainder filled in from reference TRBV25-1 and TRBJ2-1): EADIYQTPRYLVIGTGKKITLECSQTMGHDKMYWYQQDPGMELHLIHYSYGVNSTEKGDLSSESTVSRIRTEHFPLTLESARPSHTSQYLCASSGLGTGGNEQFFGPGTRLTVL.

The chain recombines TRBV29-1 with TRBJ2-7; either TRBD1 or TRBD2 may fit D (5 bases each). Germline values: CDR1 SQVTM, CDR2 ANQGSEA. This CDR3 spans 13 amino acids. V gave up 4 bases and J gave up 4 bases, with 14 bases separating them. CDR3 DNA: TGCAGCGTTGGGCAGGGACCTATTTACGAGCAGTACTTC. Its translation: CSVGQGPIYEQYF.

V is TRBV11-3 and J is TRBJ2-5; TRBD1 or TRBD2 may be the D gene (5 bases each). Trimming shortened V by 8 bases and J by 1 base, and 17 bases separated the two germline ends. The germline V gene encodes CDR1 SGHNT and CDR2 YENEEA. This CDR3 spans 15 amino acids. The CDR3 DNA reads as TGTGCCAGCGCAGATCCGGGACCCCGCCAAGAGACCCAGTACTTC. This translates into CASADPGPRQETQYF.

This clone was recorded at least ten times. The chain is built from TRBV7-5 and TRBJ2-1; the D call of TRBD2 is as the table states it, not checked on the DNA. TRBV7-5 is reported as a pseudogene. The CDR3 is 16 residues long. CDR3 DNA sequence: TGTGCCAGCAGCTTCCCCGGGGTAAGCTCCTACAATGAGCAGTTCTTC. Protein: CASSFPGVSSYNEQFF.